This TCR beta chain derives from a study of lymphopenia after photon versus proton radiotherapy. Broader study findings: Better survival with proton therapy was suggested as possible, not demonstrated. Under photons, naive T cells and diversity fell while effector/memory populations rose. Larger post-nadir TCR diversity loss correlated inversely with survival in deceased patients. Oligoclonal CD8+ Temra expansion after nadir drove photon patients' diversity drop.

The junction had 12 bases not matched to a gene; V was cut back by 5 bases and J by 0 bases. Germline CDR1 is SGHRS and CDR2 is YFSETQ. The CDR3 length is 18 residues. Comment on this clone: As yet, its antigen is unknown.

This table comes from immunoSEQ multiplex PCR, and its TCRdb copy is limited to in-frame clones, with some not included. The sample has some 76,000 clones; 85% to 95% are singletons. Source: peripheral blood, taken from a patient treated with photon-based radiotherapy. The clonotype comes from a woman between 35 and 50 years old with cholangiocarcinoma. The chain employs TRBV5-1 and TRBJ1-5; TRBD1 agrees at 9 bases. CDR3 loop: CASSPGTGSPYSNQPQHF. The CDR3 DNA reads TGCGCCAGCAGTCCCGGGACAGGGTCCCCTTATAGCAATCAGCCCCAGCATTTT.